What follows are 5 T cell receptor beta chains derived from one specimen sequenced in a study of blood T cell repertoires in COVID-19 (dated by TCRdb to between 2020 and 2021). Libraries came from the immunoSEQ multiplex PCR assay. Drawn from immuneACCESS, this table holds only the in-frame rearrangements with V and J called that TCRdb kept. Clones are partly lost; checked studies trace under half to an unresolved V gene and leave the rest unexplained. In all, the sample holds 90,000 to 130,000 clones, and less than 85% of those were seen once. The ten largest clones represent less than 2% of the sample. What was sequenced was peripheral blood. The receptors originated from a woman in her thirties or forties with acute or convalescent COVID-19.

The chain employs TRBV5-4 and TRBJ1-4, with 8 nucleotides matching TRBD1. Germline V lookup: CDR1 SGHNT, CDR2 YYREEE (reference sequence). V was clipped by 2 bases and J by 0 bases; unmatched bases: 3. The CDR3 runs 16 residues. The CDR3 spells CASSLKDRATNEKLFF. The CDR3 coding sequence is TGTGCCAGCAGCTTAAAGGACAGGGCAACTAATGAAAAACTGTTTTTT.

The rearrangement links TRBV5-4 to TRBJ2-3, with TRBD2 identical over 8 bases. The germline CDR1 and CDR2 sequences are SGHNT and YYREEE (reference sequence). The CDR3 is made up of 16 amino acids. V shed 4 bases and J 3 bases; nucleotides not matched to a gene: 10. The CDR3 nucleotides are TGTGCCAGCAGCGGGCGTTCTGAGCGGGGGACAGATACGCAGTATTTT. Translated: CASSGRSERGTDTQYF.

The rearrangement uses TRBV7-9 and TRBJ1-2; 9 bases line up with TRBD1. CDR3 size: 13 residues. J lost 5 bases, V lost 9 bases, and 7 bases had no gene match. Per the germline V gene, CDR1 is SEHNR and CDR2 is FQNEAQ (reference sequence). The CDR3 is CASSGGTGYGYTF. The CDR3 DNA follows: TGTGCCAGTTCCGGTGGGACAGGGTATGGCTACACCTTC.

The chain uses TRBV7-2 and TRBJ1-3, with 9 nucleotides matching TRBD1. The CDR3 runs 18 residues. From germline, CDR1 is SGHTA and CDR2 FQGNSA. Unmatched junction bases numbered 12, after V lost 6 bases and J lost 0 bases. The CDR3 region has the DNA TGTGCCAGCAGTACTAACCCGGGACAGGGCAACTCTGGAAACACCATATATTTT. Its translation: CASSTNPGQGNSGNTIYF.

The CDR3 nucleotides read TGTGCCAGCAGCTTAGGGACAGTTACCTACGAGCAGTACTTC. Its protein is CASSLGTVTYEQYF. The J gene is TRBJ2-7, the V gene TRBV7-2, with TRBD1 as a possible D gene (6 bases). The CDR3 is 14 residues long. The ends were cut back, 1 base at V and 2 bases at J, with 9 bases in the middle. CDR1 and CDR2 (germline): SGHTA, FQGNSA.